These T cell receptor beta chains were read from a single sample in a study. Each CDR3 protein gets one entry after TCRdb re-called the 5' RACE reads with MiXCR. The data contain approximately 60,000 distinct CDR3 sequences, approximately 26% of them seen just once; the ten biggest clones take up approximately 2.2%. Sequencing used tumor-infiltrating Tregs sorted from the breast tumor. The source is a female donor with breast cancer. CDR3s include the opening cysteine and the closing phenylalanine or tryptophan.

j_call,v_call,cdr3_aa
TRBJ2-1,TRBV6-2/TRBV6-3,CASSPSRDNEQFF
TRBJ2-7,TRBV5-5,CASSLDPEPYYEQYF
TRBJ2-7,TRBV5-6,CASSTGDRAYEQYF
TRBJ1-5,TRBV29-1,CSAVTGGSQPQHF
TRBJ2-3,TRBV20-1,CSASGGFSTDTQYF
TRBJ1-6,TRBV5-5,CASSFPDYNSPLHF
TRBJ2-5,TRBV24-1,CATSDPGTSGTQETQYF
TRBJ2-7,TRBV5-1,CASSLKGTSGGGYEQYF
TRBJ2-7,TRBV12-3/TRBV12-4,CASSLGKSSYEQYF
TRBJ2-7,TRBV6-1,CASRPETGFGEQYF